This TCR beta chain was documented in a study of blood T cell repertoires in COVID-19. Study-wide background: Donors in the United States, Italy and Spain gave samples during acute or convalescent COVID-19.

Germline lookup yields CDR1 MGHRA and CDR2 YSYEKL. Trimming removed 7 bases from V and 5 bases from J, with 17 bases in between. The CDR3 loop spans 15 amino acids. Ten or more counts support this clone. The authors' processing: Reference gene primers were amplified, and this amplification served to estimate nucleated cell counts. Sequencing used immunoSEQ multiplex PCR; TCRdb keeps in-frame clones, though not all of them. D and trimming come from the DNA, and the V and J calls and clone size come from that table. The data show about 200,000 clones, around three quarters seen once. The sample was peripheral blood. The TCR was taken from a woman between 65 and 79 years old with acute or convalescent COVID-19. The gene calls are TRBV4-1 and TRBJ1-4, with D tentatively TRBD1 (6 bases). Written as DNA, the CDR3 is TGCGCCAGCACGAGGGGGTTATCTCCGAATGAAAAACTGTTTTTT. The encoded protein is CASTRGLSPNEKLFF.